Sequencing of this T cell receptor (beta chain) was carried out in a study of T cell changes during pregnancy in multiple sclerosis. V lost 3 bases to trimming and J lost 4 bases, with 10 bases between them. Germline V gives CDR1 MGHRA, CDR2 YSYEKL. The length of the CDR3 is 13 residues. The table came from immunoSEQ multiplex PCR; TCRdb's copy has only in-frame clones and leaves some out. The sample holds about 40,000 clones, roughly 90% seen once. The TCR originated in a female donor with multiple sclerosis, enrolled in a pregnancy study. The chain is built from TRBV4-1 and TRBJ2-7; D call uncertain. The sequences come from CD8+ T cells from peripheral blood mononuclear cells, collected in the first trimester of pregnancy. CDR3 sequence: CASSQTEHYEQYF. In nucleotides, the CDR3 is TGCGCCAGCAGCCAGACTGAACATTACGAGCAGTACTTC.